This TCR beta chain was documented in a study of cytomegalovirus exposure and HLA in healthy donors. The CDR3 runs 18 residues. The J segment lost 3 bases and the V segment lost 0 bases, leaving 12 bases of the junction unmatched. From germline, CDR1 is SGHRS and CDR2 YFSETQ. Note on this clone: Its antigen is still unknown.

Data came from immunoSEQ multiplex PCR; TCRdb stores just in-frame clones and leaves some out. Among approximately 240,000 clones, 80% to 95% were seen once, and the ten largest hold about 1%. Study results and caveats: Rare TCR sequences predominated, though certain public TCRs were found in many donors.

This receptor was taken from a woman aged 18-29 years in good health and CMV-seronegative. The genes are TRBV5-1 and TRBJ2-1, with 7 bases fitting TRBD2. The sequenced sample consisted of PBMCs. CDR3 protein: CASSLGRGWRGSYNEQFF. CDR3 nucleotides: TGCGCCAGCAGCTTGGGTCGGGGATGGCGCGGGAGCTACAATGAGCAGTTCTTC. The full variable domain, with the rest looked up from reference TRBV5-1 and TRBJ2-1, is KAGVTQTPRYLIKTRGQQVTLSCSPISGHRSVSWYQQTPGQGLQFLFEYFSETQRNKGNFPGRFSGRQFSNSRSEMNVSTLELGDSALYLCASSLGRGWRGSYNEQFFGPGTRLTVL.